This passage covers 18 T cell receptor beta chains from one sample sequenced in a study of T cells in tuberculosis. The table came from immunoSEQ multiplex PCR; TCRdb's copy has only in-frame clones and leaves some out. The sample includes approximately 30,000 clones, approximately 91% of them seen just once. Sequenced input: PBMCs. The receptor source for this set is a donor aged 5-35 years with latent tuberculosis or without tuberculosis infection.

The J gene is TRBJ1-2, the V gene TRBV19; D is uncertain. CDR3 length: 13 residues. V lost 6 bases, J lost 5 bases, and 13 bases lay in between. The germline V gene encodes CDR1 LNHDA and CDR2 SQIVND (reference sequence). The CDR3 DNA follows: TGTGCCAGTAGGGTAGAGAACGCGTATGGCTACACCTTC. It translates to CASRVENAYGYTF.

This clone has only one observation. The chain has TRBV6-5 and TRBJ1-2, with D perhaps TRBD1 (5 bases). Germline CDR1 reads MNHEY; CDR2 reads SVGAGI. The V end was cut by 4 bases, the J end by 5 bases, with 14 bases between. The length of the CDR3 is 14 residues. CDR3 sequence: CASSSVNPGYGYTF. The CDR3 region has the DNA TGTGCCAGCAGTTCCGTTAACCCAGGGTATGGCTACACCTTC.

This clone was seen a single time. V is TRBV28 and J is TRBJ2-7; maybe TRBD2 (6 bases). V shed 5 bases and J shed 2 bases, with 19 bases lying between them. Germline V lookup: CDR1 MDHEN, CDR2 SYDVKM. The CDR3 has 16 amino acids. The CDR3 nucleotides read TGTGCCAGCAGTCCGGAGGGCCGGGCGTCAACCTACGAGCAGTACTTC. As protein: CASSPEGRASTYEQYF.

The chain uses TRBV6-5 and TRBJ1-3, with a possible D match to TRBD1 (5 bases). Trimming shortened V by 4 bases and J by 6 bases, and 19 bases separated the two germline ends. This CDR3 has 16 residues. Looked up from germline, CDR1 is MNHEY and CDR2 is SVGAGI. The CDR3 DNA is TGTGCCAGCAGTTCGGCGTCAAAGGGGATAGAAAACACCATATATTTT. As protein: CASSSASKGIENTIYF.

This clone was counted a few times. CDR3 amino acids: CASSPSLIGGSYEQYF. In nucleotides, the CDR3 is TGTGCCAGCTCACCATCCCTTATCGGGGGCTCCTACGAGCAGTACTTC. The chain has TRBV18 and TRBJ2-7, with D maybe TRBD2 (6 bases). Trimming took off 2 bases at V and 0 bases at J, with 14 bases between the two ends. This CDR3 is built from 16 residues. Germline lookup yields CDR1 KGHSH and CDR2 LQKENI.

This clone was picked up one time. The rearrangement joins TRBV12-1 to TRBJ2-4; the table's D call, TRBD1, was not checked against the DNA. TRBV12-1 corresponds to a pseudogene. The CDR3 extends over 21 amino acids. DNA for the CDR3: TGTGCCAGCAGCTACCAACCGTCGACAGGGAGGTTTATTCTAGCCAAAAACATTCAGTACTTC. Translating it yields CASSYQPSTGRFILAKNIQYF.

This clone was picked up one time. This chain uses TRBV25-1 with TRBJ1-1; D not certain. CDR3 length: 12 amino acids. Germline loops: CDR1 MGHDK, CDR2 SYGVNS. V was pared by 6 bases and J by 3 bases, with 8 bases between. The CDR3 nucleotides are TGTGCCAGCAGGCGGTCGTACACTGAAGCTTTCTTT. Its translation: CASRRSYTEAFF.

The chain combines TRBV7-2 with TRBJ1-2, with 9 bases lining up with TRBD1. The CDR3 totals 17 residues. V lost 4 bases to trimming and J lost 1 base; unmatched junction nucleotides: 10. Germline-derived CDR1 and CDR2 are SGHTA and FQGNSA. CDR3 protein: CASSSTTGGGFNYGYTF. The CDR3 DNA reads as TGTGCCAGCAGCTCCACGACAGGGGGGGGATTTAACTATGGCTACACCTTC.

This rearrangement joins TRBV6-5 to TRBJ2-3; the match to TRBD1 covers 7 bases. V was clipped by 4 bases and J by 2 bases; unmatched bases: 6. The CDR3 runs to 15 residues. CDR1 MNHEY and CDR2 SVGAGI come from the germline V gene. This CDR3 reads CASSSTGQSTDTQYF. The CDR3 nucleotides are TGTGCCAGCAGTTCCACGGGACAGTCCACAGATACGCAGTATTTT.

The chain uses TRBV9 and TRBJ2-7; D remains unclear. Trimming took 0 bases from V and 0 from J, leaving 10 bases between them. Germline CDR1 SGDLS, CDR2 YYNGEE. The CDR3 sequence is 15 residues long. DNA for the CDR3: TGTGCCAGCAGCGTAGGGGCAGCCAACTCCTACGAGCAGTACTTC. It codes for CASSVGAANSYEQYF. Combining the CDR3 with reference TRBV9 and TRBJ2-7 gives the whole variable domain DSGVTQTPKHLITATGQRVTLRCSPRSGDLSVYWYQQSLDQGLQFLIQYYNGEERAKGNILERFSAQQFPDLHSELNLSSLELGDSALYFCASSVGAANSYEQYFGPGTRLTVT.

The V and J genes are TRBV5-4 and TRBJ2-1; the D gene is possibly TRBD2 (6 bases). Germline assignment: CDR1 SGHNT and CDR2 YYREEE (reference sequence). The ends were cut back, 5 bases at V and 8 bases at J, with 20 bases in the middle. The CDR3 spans 15 residues. CDR3 in amino acids: CASRGGSGAQHEQFF. The CDR3 DNA follows: TGTGCCAGCAGGGGGGGTAGCGGAGCCCAACATGAGCAGTTCTTC.

The CDR3 loop is CASSLSQGGYRTDTQYF. CDR3 DNA: TGCGCCAGCAGCTTGTCACAGGGCGGCTACCGCACAGATACGCAGTATTTT. This chain uses TRBV5-1 with TRBJ2-3; D may be TRBD1 (6 bases). Between the trimmed V and J ends, which lost 1 base and 1 base, there was a span of 16 bases. CDR1 and CDR2 (germline): SGHRS, YFSETQ. The CDR3 covers 17 residues.

V and J are TRBV30 and TRBJ1-1, with D uncertain. Trimming removed 3 bases from V and 10 bases from J, with 12 bases in between. Per the germline V gene, CDR1 is GTSNPN and CDR2 is SVGIG (reference sequence). This CDR3 contains 11 residues. CDR3 residues: CAWSRRESAFF. The CDR3 nucleotides are TGTGCCTGGAGCCGTAGGGAGTCAGCTTTCTTT.

The rearrangement joins TRBV9 to TRBJ2-7; TRBD1 matches 8 bases. The CDR3 is made up of 14 amino acids. Germline trimming cut 3 bases from V and 6 bases from J; bases unmatched to any gene: 8. From germline, CDR1 is SGDLS and CDR2 YYNGEE. The chain's CDR3 is CASSGYRGSGEQYF. CDR3 bases: TGTGCCAGCAGCGGGTACAGGGGGTCGGGCGAGCAGTACTTC. The full variable domain, rest sourced from reference TRBV9 and TRBJ2-7, is DSGVTQTPKHLITATGQRVTLRCSPRSGDLSVYWYQQSLDQGLQFLIQYYNGEERAKGNILERFSAQQFPDLHSELNLSSLELGDSALYFCASSGYRGSGEQYFGPGTRLTVT.

The chain has TRBV28 and TRBJ1-4, with 9 bases fitting TRBD1. This CDR3 contains 15 residues. Looked up from germline, CDR1 is MDHEN and CDR2 is SYDVKM. The junction had 9 bases not matched to a gene; V was cut back by 5 bases and J by 8 bases. DNA for the CDR3: TGTGCCAGCAGTCCCTGGACAGGGGACGACGAAAAACTGTTTTTT. It encodes CASSPWTGDDEKLFF.

This rearrangement joins TRBV28 to TRBJ1-4, with unresolved D. Deletions cut 10 bases from V and 4 bases from J, with 16 bases between. The CDR3 is 14 amino acids. The germline gives CDR1 MDHEN, CDR2 SYDVKM. This CDR3 reads CATTPRAGNEKLFF. Written as DNA, the CDR3 is TGTGCCACCACTCCGCGGGCTGGTAATGAAAAACTGTTTTTT.

V gene TRBV6-6 combines with J gene TRBJ1-2; maybe TRBD1 (6 bases). Germline V lookup: CDR1 MNHNY, CDR2 SVGAGI (reference sequence). V dropped 6 bases and J dropped 4 bases, with 9 bases sitting between them. The CDR3 loop spans 12 amino acids. The CDR3 spells CASREGGYGYTF. In DNA, the CDR3 is TGTGCCAGCAGGGAAGGGGGCTATGGCTACACCTTC.

J is TRBJ1-6 and V is TRBV6-1; possibly TRBD1 for D (5 bases). The CDR3 loop spans 16 amino acids. Trimming left V 0 bases short and J 10 bases short, with 16 bases between. Germline lookup yields CDR1 MNHNS and CDR2 SASEGT. CDR3 in DNA: TGTGCCAGCAGTGAAGCGAACCGACAGTTTGGGTCACCCCTCCACTTT. It encodes CASSEANRQFGSPLHF.